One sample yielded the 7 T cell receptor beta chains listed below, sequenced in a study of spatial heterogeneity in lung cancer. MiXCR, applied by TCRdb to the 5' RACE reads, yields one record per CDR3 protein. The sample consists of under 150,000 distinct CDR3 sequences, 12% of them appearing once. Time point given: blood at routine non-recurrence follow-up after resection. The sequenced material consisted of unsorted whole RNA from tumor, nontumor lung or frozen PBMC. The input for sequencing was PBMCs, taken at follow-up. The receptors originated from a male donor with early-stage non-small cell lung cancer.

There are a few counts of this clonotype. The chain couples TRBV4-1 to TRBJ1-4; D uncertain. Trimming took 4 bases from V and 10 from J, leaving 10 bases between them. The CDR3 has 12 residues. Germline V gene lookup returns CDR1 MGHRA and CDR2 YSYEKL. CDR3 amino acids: CASSPILGKLFF. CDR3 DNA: TGCGCCAGCAGCCCTATATTAGGAAAACTGTTTTTT.

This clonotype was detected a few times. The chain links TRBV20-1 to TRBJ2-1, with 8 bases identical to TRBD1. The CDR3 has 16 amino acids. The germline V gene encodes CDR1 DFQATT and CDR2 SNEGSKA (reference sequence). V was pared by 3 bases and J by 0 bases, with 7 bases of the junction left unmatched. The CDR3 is CSASRTGFSSYNEQFF. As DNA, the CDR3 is TGCAGTGCTAGCCGGACAGGGTTCAGCTCCTACAATGAGCAGTTCTTC.

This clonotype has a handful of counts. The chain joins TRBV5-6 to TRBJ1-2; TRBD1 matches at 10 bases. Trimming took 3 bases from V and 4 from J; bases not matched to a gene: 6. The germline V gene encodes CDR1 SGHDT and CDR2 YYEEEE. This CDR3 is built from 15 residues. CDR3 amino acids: CASSSDRGRLYGYTF. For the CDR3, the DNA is TGTGCCAGCAGCTCTGACAGGGGGCGTCTCTATGGCTACACCTTC.

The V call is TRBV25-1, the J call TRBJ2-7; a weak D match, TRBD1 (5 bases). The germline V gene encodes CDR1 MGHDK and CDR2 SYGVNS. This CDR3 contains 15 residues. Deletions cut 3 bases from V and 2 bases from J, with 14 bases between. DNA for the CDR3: TGTGCCAGCAGTGAGGAAGGGGAAACGGCCTACGAGCAGTACTTC. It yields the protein CASSEEGETAYEQYF.

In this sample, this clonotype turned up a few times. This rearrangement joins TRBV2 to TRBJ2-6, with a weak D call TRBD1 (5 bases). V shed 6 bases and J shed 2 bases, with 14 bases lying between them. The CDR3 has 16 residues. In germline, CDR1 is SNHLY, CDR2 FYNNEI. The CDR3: CASSRDSSAGANVLTF. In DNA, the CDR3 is TGTGCCAGCAGCCGAGACAGTTCAGCTGGGGCCAACGTCCTGACTTTC.

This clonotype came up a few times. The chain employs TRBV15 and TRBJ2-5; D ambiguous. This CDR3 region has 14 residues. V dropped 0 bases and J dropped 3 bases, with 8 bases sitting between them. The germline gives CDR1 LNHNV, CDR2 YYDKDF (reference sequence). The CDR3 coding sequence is TGTGCCACCAGCAGAGATCGGCAGAAAGAGACCCAGTACTTC. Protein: CATSRDRQKETQYF.

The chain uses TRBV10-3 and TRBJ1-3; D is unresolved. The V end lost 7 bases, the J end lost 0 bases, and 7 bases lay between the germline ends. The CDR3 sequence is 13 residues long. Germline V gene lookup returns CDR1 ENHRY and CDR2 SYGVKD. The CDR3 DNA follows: TGTGCCATCACGGCCAGCTCTGGAAACACCATATATTTT. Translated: CAITASSGNTIYF.